The rows below give T cell receptor beta chains drawn from one sample of a study of T cell changes during pregnancy in multiple sclerosis. The table came from immunoSEQ multiplex PCR; TCRdb's copy has only in-frame clones and leaves some out. The profile shows tens of thousands of clones, 90% to 95% of them singletons. This material consisted of peripheral blood, taken after pregnancy. The receptors derive from a female donor in good health, enrolled as a control in a pregnancy study. Each CDR3 is given with its conserved first and last residue. A D gene is named only where the DNA matches it firmly. Only some rows state a clone size, as once, few, many or a class for expanded clones.

V gene: TRBV6-5; J gene: TRBJ2-3; D gene: -; clone size: -; CDR3 protein: CASSYSAPPAQYF; CDR3 DNA: TGTGCCAGCAGTTACTCAGCGCCGCCGGCGCAGTATTTT
V gene: TRBV23-1; J gene: TRBJ1-1; D gene: -; clone size: -; CDR3 protein: CASSQSLPRYTWHTEAFF; CDR3 DNA: TGCGCCAGCAGTCAATCCCTCCCCCGTTATACGTGGCACACTGAAGCTTTCTTT
V gene: TRBV2; J gene: TRBJ1-2; D gene: -; clone size: once; CDR3 protein: CADGGVGNYGYTF; CDR3 DNA: TGTGCCGACGGAGGAGTCGGTAACTATGGCTACACCTTC
V gene: TRBV30; J gene: TRBJ1-2; D gene: TRBD1; clone size: -; CDR3 protein: CAWSVQGAMPGYTF; CDR3 DNA: TGTGCCTGGAGTGTACAGGGGGCAATGCCTGGCTACACCTTC
V gene: TRBV5-1; J gene: TRBJ2-6; D gene: -; clone size: -; CDR3 protein: CASSLGGTGANVLTF; CDR3 DNA: TGCGCCAGCAGCTTGGGAGGGACTGGGGCCAACGTCCTGACTTTC
V gene: TRBV28; J gene: TRBJ2-7; D gene: -; clone size: -; CDR3 protein: CASSFGTALYEQYF; CDR3 DNA: TGTGCCAGCAGTTTTGGGACTGCCTTATACGAGCAGTACTTC
V gene: TRBV4-2; J gene: TRBJ2-3; D gene: -; clone size: -; CDR3 protein: CASSLWTPSTDTQYF; CDR3 DNA: TGTGCCAGCAGCCTTTGGACTCCATCCACAGATACGCAGTATTTT
V gene: TRBV10-3; J gene: TRBJ2-7; D gene: TRBD1; clone size: -; CDR3 protein: CAVQNGTGIYEQYF; CDR3 DNA: TGTGCCGTTCAAAACGGGACAGGGATCTACGAGCAGTACTTC
V gene: TRBV11-2; J gene: TRBJ1-1; D gene: -; clone size: -; CDR3 protein: CASSGREGEAFF; CDR3 DNA: TGTGCCAGCAGCGGCAGGGAAGGTGAAGCTTTCTTT
V gene: TRBV2; J gene: TRBJ1-1; D gene: -; clone size: -; CDR3 protein: CASSDRVSYTEAFF; CDR3 DNA: TGTGCCAGCAGTGACAGGGTATCGTACACTGAAGCTTTCTTT
V gene: TRBV5-1; J gene: TRBJ2-3; D gene: TRBD2; clone size: -; CDR3 protein: CASSSIPGLAGQDTQYF; CDR3 DNA: TGCGCCAGCAGCTCTATTCCGGGACTAGCGGGACAAGATACGCAGTATTTT
V gene: TRBV5-1; J gene: TRBJ1-5; D gene: -; clone size: -; CDR3 protein: CASSLEGYGNQPQHF; CDR3 DNA: TGCGCCAGCAGCTTGGAGGGGTACGGGAATCAGCCCCAGCATTTT
V gene: TRBV6-5; J gene: TRBJ1-1; D gene: TRBD1; clone size: -; CDR3 protein: CASSWGQSMNTEAFF; CDR3 DNA: TGTGCCAGCAGTTGGGGACAGAGCATGAACACTGAAGCTTTCTTT
V gene: TRBV5-1; J gene: TRBJ2-2; D gene: TRBD2; clone size: -; CDR3 protein: CASSLLAGGTGELFF; CDR3 DNA: TGCGCCAGCAGCCTACTAGCGGGGGGCACCGGGGAGCTGTTTTTT
V gene: TRBV13; J gene: TRBJ2-3; D gene: TRBD2; clone size: -; CDR3 protein: CASSAGLAGRTDTQYF; CDR3 DNA: TGTGCCAGCAGCGCGGGACTAGCGGGGCGCACAGATACGCAGTATTTT
V gene: TRBV19; J gene: TRBJ2-7; D gene: TRBD1; clone size: -; CDR3 protein: CASRETGQSYEQYF; CDR3 DNA: TGTGCCAGTAGGGAGACAGGGCAATCCTACGAGCAGTACTTC
V gene: TRBV6-5; J gene: TRBJ2-1; D gene: TRBD2; clone size: -; CDR3 protein: CASSLGTSGLNEQFF; CDR3 DNA: TGTGCCAGCAGCCTGGGGACTAGCGGCCTCAATGAGCAGTTCTTC